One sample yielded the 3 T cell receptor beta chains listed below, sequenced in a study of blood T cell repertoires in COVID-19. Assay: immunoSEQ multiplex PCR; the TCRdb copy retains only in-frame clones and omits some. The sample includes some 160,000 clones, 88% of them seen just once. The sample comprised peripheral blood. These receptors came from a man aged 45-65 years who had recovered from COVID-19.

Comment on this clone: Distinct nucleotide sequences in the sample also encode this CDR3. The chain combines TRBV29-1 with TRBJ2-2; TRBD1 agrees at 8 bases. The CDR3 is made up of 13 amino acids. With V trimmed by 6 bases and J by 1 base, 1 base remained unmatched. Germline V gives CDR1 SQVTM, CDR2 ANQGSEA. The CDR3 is CSVGQGNTGELFF. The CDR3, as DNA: TGCAGCGTCGGACAGGGGAACACCGGGGAGCTGTTTTTT.

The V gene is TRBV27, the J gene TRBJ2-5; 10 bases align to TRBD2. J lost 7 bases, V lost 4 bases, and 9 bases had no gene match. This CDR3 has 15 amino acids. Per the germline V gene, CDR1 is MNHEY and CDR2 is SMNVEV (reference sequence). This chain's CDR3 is CASSSASGGAGTQYF. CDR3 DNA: TGTGCCAGCAGTTCTGCTAGCGGGGGCGCGGGGACCCAGTACTTC.

CDR3 loop: CASSQGSGLAGKETQYF. Here the CDR3 DNA reads TGTGCCAGCAGCCAAGGGTCGGGACTAGCGGGGAAAGAGACCCAGTACTTC. The chain employs TRBV4-2 and TRBJ2-5, with 13 positions matching TRBD2. Germline values: CDR1 LGHNA, CDR2 YNFKEQ. V shed 1 base and J 3 bases; nucleotides not matched to a gene: 5. There are 17 residues in the CDR3.